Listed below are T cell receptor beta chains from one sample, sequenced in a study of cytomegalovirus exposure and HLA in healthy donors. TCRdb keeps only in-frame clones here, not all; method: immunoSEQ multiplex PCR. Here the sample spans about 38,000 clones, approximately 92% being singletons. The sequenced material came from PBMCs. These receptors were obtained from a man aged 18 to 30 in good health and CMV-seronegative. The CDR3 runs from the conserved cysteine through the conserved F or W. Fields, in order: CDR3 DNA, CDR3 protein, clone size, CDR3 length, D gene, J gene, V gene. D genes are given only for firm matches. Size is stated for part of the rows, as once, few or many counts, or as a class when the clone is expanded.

DNA: TGTGCCAGCAGATACACCAGGGGCCAGCCCCAGCATTTT
CDR3: CASRYTRGQPQHF
size: -
length: 13
D: -
J: TRBJ1-5
V: TRBV2

DNA: TGTGCCAGTAGTATAAGCCCACGGGGGTGGGATGAGCAGTTCTTC
CDR3: CASSISPRGWDEQFF
size: -
length: 15
D: -
J: TRBJ2-1
V: TRBV19

DNA: TGCAGCGTTGAAGGGGGAGGCCTCAGCAGGGGCTACACCTTC
CDR3: CSVEGGGLSRGYTF
size: -
length: 14
D: -
J: TRBJ1-2
V: TRBV29-1

DNA: TGTGCCAGCAGCAAGGGAGAGCTACTAGCGGGAGGGCTCTACAATGAGCAGTTCTTC
CDR3: CASSKGELLAGGLYNEQFF
size: -
length: 19
D: -
J: TRBJ2-1
V: TRBV21-1

DNA: TGTGCCTGGAGTTTCGGTGGAGCTGGGGCCAACGTCCTGACTTTC
CDR3: CAWSFGGAGANVLTF
size: -
length: 15
D: -
J: TRBJ2-6
V: TRBV30

DNA: TGTGCCAGCAGCTTGGTAGGACAGAGGAACACTGAAGCTTTCTTT
CDR3: CASSLVGQRNTEAFF
size: -
length: 15
D: -
J: TRBJ1-1
V: TRBV5-6

DNA: TGTGCCAGCAGCGTAAGTCCGAGGGCGGAATCCCCCCAGCATTTT
CDR3: CASSVSPRAESPQHF
size: -
length: 15
D: -
J: TRBJ1-5
V: TRBV9

DNA: TGCGCCAGCAGCTTGGACGGGACAGGGGCAGAGACCCAGTACTTC
CDR3: CASSLDGTGAETQYF
size: -
length: 15
D: TRBD1
J: TRBJ2-5
V: TRBV5-1

DNA: TGTGCCAGCAGGTCGACTCCGGTCGAAACTGAAGCTTTCTTT
CDR3: CASRSTPVETEAFF
size: -
length: 14
D: -
J: TRBJ1-1
V: TRBV6-5

DNA: TGTGCCAGCAGCTTCATCAGTAGCGGGGGCTCTGGGACCCAGTACTTC
CDR3: CASSFISSGGSGTQYF
size: -
length: 16
D: TRBD2
J: TRBJ2-5
V: TRBV7-9

DNA: TGTGCCAGCAGCCGGGGTTACCAAGAGACCCAGTACTTC
CDR3: CASSRGYQETQYF
size: -
length: 13
D: -
J: TRBJ2-5
V: TRBV28

DNA: TGTGCCAGCTCACGAACAACAGGGGACACTGAAGCTTTCTTT
CDR3: CASSRTTGDTEAFF
size: -
length: 14
D: TRBD1
J: TRBJ1-1
V: TRBV18

DNA: TGTGCCAGCAGTGATCCCACTGGGGCCAACGTCCTGACTTTC
CDR3: CASSDPTGANVLTF
size: -
length: 14
D: -
J: TRBJ2-6
V: TRBV2

DNA: TGTGCCAGCAGCTTAGAACAGGCCTCCTACGAGCAGTACTTC
CDR3: CASSLEQASYEQYF
size: -
length: 14
D: -
J: TRBJ2-7
V: TRBV7-6

DNA: TGTGCCAGCAGAAAGCTCCCCGAGCAGTTCTTC
CDR3: CASRKLPEQFF
size: -
length: 11
D: -
J: TRBJ2-1
V: TRBV6-1

DNA: TGTGCCAGCAGTTTATCGCCGGGACAGGGAAAATTCTCTGGGGCCAACGTCCTGACTTTC
CDR3: CASSLSPGQGKFSGANVLTF
size: -
length: 20
D: TRBD1
J: TRBJ2-6
V: TRBV27

DNA: TGTGCCAGCAGCGGAGACTCTGGAAACACCATATATTTT
CDR3: CASSGDSGNTIYF
size: -
length: 13
D: -
J: TRBJ1-3
V: TRBV7-3

DNA: TGTGCCAGCAGCCCTCGACTAGGGCCGGATACGCAGTATTTT
CDR3: CASSPRLGPDTQYF
size: -
length: 14
D: -
J: TRBJ2-3
V: TRBV7-2

DNA: TGTGCCAGCAGCAAAAGAGTATCCAACGGGACAGGGCCCTACGAGCAGTACTTC
CDR3: CASSKRVSNGTGPYEQYF
size: -
length: 18
D: -
J: TRBJ2-7
V: TRBV21-1

DNA: TGCAGCGCCCAGGGGGCAGGGGGAATTAACACTGAAGCTTTCTTT
CDR3: CSAQGAGGINTEAFF
size: -
length: 15
D: TRBD1
J: TRBJ1-1
V: TRBV29-1

DNA: TGTGCCAGCAGTTTAAGTACGAGACTTACAGATACGCAGTATTTT
CDR3: CASSLSTRLTDTQYF
size: once
length: 15
D: -
J: TRBJ2-3
V: TRBV28

DNA: TGCGCCAGCAGTGAAGGAGTCGACATTCAGTACTTC
CDR3: CASSEGVDIQYF
size: -
length: 12
D: -
J: TRBJ2-4
V: TRBV10-2

DNA: TGTGCCAGCAGAAGAGGGCGGTTATCCTACGAGCAGTACTTC
CDR3: CASRRGRLSYEQYF
size: -
length: 14
D: -
J: TRBJ2-7
V: TRBV6-5

DNA: TGTGCCAGCAGTTTTGCCCGGGACAGGGGTGAAAAACTGTTTTTT
CDR3: CASSFARDRGEKLFF
size: -
length: 15
D: TRBD1
J: TRBJ1-4
V: TRBV27

DNA: TGTGCCAGCAGTGTTGGGCCAGGGGGCATGAACACTGAAGCTTTCTTT
CDR3: CASSVGPGGMNTEAFF
size: -
length: 16
D: TRBD1
J: TRBJ1-1
V: TRBV2

DNA: TGTGCCAGCAGCTTGACCGGGGGGGGTTACAATGAGCAGTTCTTC
CDR3: CASSLTGGGYNEQFF
size: -
length: 15
D: TRBD2
J: TRBJ2-1
V: TRBV5-5

DNA: TGTGCCAGCAGCGGGGGGGTGGACAGGGGGCACGACGATGAGCAGTTCTTC
CDR3: CASSGGVDRGHDDEQFF
size: -
length: 17
D: TRBD1
J: TRBJ2-1
V: TRBV9

DNA: TGTGCCAGCAGCTTAGATGGGTTTGGGGGGAGCTCCTACAATGAGCAGTTCTTC
CDR3: CASSLDGFGGSSYNEQFF
size: -
length: 18
D: -
J: TRBJ2-1
V: TRBV11-3

DNA: TGTGCCAGCAGTGAGACAGGGGCGTATGGCTACACCTTC
CDR3: CASSETGAYGYTF
size: once
length: 13
D: TRBD1
J: TRBJ1-2
V: TRBV6-5

DNA: TGTGCCAGCAGTTTAGCGACTAGCGGGAGGTACGAGCAGTACTTC
CDR3: CASSLATSGRYEQYF
size: -
length: 15
D: TRBD2
J: TRBJ2-7
V: TRBV28

DNA: TGTGCCAGCAGCTGGACCGGGAGACAGGGGGCCGGGGAGACCCAGTACTTC
CDR3: CASSWTGRQGAGETQYF
size: -
length: 17
D: TRBD1
J: TRBJ2-5
V: TRBV11-2

DNA: TGTGCCAGCAGTTATGATATTAGACTAGCGGGGAGCTACAATGAGCAGTTCTTC
CDR3: CASSYDIRLAGSYNEQFF
size: -
length: 18
D: TRBD2
J: TRBJ2-1
V: TRBV27

DNA: TGTGCCATCAGCTCCCAGGGGGCTGGAAACACCATATATTTT
CDR3: CAISSQGAGNTIYF
size: -
length: 14
D: TRBD1
J: TRBJ1-3
V: TRBV10-3

DNA: TGTGCCTGGAGTGCTCTGACAGGGCCTCAGCCCCAGCATTTT
CDR3: CAWSALTGPQPQHF
size: -
length: 14
D: TRBD1
J: TRBJ1-5
V: TRBV30

DNA: TGTGCCAGCAGCTTCACTGGGGGGGCTTTCAATGAGCAGTTCTTC
CDR3: CASSFTGGAFNEQFF
size: -
length: 15
D: -
J: TRBJ2-1
V: TRBV11-3

DNA: TGTGCCAGCAGCTTAGGTGAGAGGGAGGGCACTGAAGCTTTCTTT
CDR3: CASSLGEREGTEAFF
size: -
length: 15
D: -
J: TRBJ1-1
V: TRBV11-2

DNA: TGTGCCAGCAGTGAAGAGTCAGGGGGGACCGGGGAGCTGTTTTTT
CDR3: CASSEESGGTGELFF
size: -
length: 15
D: -
J: TRBJ2-2
V: TRBV6-1

DNA: TGTGCCATTCCCCGAGCCACGGGGGTTAGTGACGAGCAGTACTTC
CDR3: CAIPRATGVSDEQYF
size: -
length: 15
D: -
J: TRBJ2-7
V: TRBV6-1

DNA: TGTGCCAGCAGGCCTAGCGGGATTTACGAGCAGTACTTC
CDR3: CASRPSGIYEQYF
size: -
length: 13
D: TRBD2
J: TRBJ2-7
V: TRBV28